Following are 13 T cell receptor beta chains from one sample sequenced in a study of vaccination and CD4 T cells after COVID-19 (dated by TCRdb to between 2021 and 2023). The library was prepared using PCR. Sequencing instrument: Illumina iSeq 100. DNA from cultured CD4+ T cells underwent TCR sequencing with the Oncomine TCR Beta short-read assay at the Johns Hopkins FTIC core. The public reads were reanalyzed by TCRdb: fastp trimming at Q25, MiXCR alignment, in-frame beta chains only. Each CDR3 protein appears once, grouped with its most common genes and DNA. The sample profile shows around 9,800 distinct CDR3 sequences; 51% of them were found once. Roughly 22% of the sample rests with the top ten. What this sample's treatment or condition label stands for: roughly 10-day PBMC culture with coronavirus spike peptide pools or control peptides (ViraFEST assay). The antigens of these receptors remain unknown.

Sequenced input: CD4+ T cells from blood, cultured in vitro. The receptors were sampled from a human donor who had recovered from COVID-19.

This chain links TRBV5-6 with TRBJ1-5; 8 bases agree with TRBD1. The CDR3 is made up of 14 amino acids. Trimming cost V 3 bases and J 9 bases; bases outside gene matches: 8. Germline loops: CDR1 SGHDT, CDR2 YYEEEE. DNA for the CDR3: TGTGCCAGCAGCTCGCGGACAGGGAAGGGGCCCCAGCATTTT. It encodes CASSSRTGKGPQHF.

This chain links TRBV27 with TRBJ2-2; 13 nucleotides agree with TRBD2. CDR3 length: 18 residues. Germline V gene sequence: CDR1 MNHEY, CDR2 SMNVEV (reference sequence). The V and J ends lost 5 bases and 1 base, in that order; junction bases with no gene match: 7. This CDR3 is CASSRLAGGGGNTGELFF. The DNA for the CDR3 is TGTGCCAGCAGTCGACTAGCGGGAGGCGGGGGGAACACCGGGGAGCTGTTTTTT.

The chain links TRBV5-1 to TRBJ1-2; D might be TRBD1 (5 bases). Germline V CDR1 and CDR2: SGHRS, YFSETQ. The CDR3 runs 13 residues. The V and J ends lost 0 bases and 8 bases respectively, with 11 bases between them. The CDR3 bases are TGCGCCAGCAGCTTGGTCGGGGCGAGGGGCTACACCTTC. It encodes CASSLVGARGYTF.

This chain links TRBV15 with TRBJ1-1; D is ambiguous. Germline V gene data show CDR1 as LNHNV and CDR2 as YYDKDF (reference sequence). V dropped 1 base and J dropped 2 bases, with 8 bases sitting between them. The CDR3 is 14 residues long. Written as DNA, the CDR3 is TGTGCCACCAGCAGAGGGGTCTATAACACTGAAGCTTTCTTT. This sequence encodes CATSRGVYNTEAFF.

The V gene is TRBV20-1, the J gene TRBJ2-1; D uncertain. The germline V and J ends were trimmed by 3 bases and 10 bases, with 7 bases remaining between them. CDR3 length: 10 amino acids. Germline V gene sequence: CDR1 DFQATT, CDR2 SNEGSKA (reference sequence). The CDR3 region has the DNA TGCAGTGCTAGTAAGGAGGAGCAGTTCTTC. Protein: CSASKEEQFF.

The chain combines TRBV7-3 with TRBJ2-2, with 12 positions matching TRBD2. Germline V CDR1 and CDR2: SGHTA, FQGTGA. The CDR3 is 17 amino acids. V gave up 6 bases and J gave up 0 bases; unmatched junction bases: 5. CDR3 loop: CASSGTSGSSNTGELFF. CDR3 coding DNA: TGTGCCAGCAGTGGGACTAGCGGGTCTTCGAACACCGGGGAGCTGTTTTTT.

The chain couples TRBV11-3 to TRBJ1-1; D is ambiguous. Trimming removed 1 base from V and 3 bases from J, with 18 bases in between. Germline V gene lookup returns CDR1 SGHNT and CDR2 YENEEA. The CDR3 runs to 17 residues. The CDR3 DNA reads TGTGCCAGCAGCTTAGGCCCCCTCGGAGGAGGTGACACTGAAGCTTTCTTT. It yields the protein CASSLGPLGGGDTEAFF.

The chain uses TRBV5-8 and TRBJ1-5; weak D call: TRBD1 (5 bases). The CDR3 consists of 17 residues. Germline assignment: CDR1 SGHTS and CDR2 YDEGEE. Trimming removed 4 bases from V and 4 bases from J, with 21 bases in between. This chain's CDR3 is CASSLREGIRANQPQHF. CDR3 coding DNA: TGTGCCAGCAGCCTACGGGAGGGGATACGAGCAAATCAGCCCCAGCATTTT.

The chain recombines TRBV20-1 with TRBJ2-4, with D possibly TRBD2 on 5 matching bases. CDR1 is DFQATT, CDR2 SNEGSKA, per germline (reference sequence). V was shortened by 4 bases and J by 8 bases, with 15 bases between the two germline ends. The CDR3 consists of 13 residues. CDR3 nucleotide sequence: TGCAGTGCTATGCCTCCCACGGAGGACATTCAGTACTTC. It codes for CSAMPPTEDIQYF.

The chain joins TRBV5-4 to TRBJ1-2; possibly TRBD1 for D (5 bases). The CDR3 loop spans 16 amino acids. V shed 4 bases and J shed 2 bases, with 18 bases lying between them. The germline CDR1 and CDR2 sequences are SGHNT and YYREEE (reference sequence). The CDR3 sequence is CASSLGGPSGNYGYTF. As DNA, the CDR3 is TGTGCCAGCAGCCTGGGGGGACCCTCCGGCAACTATGGCTACACCTTC.

The CDR3 bases are TGTGCCAGCAGTCCACAGGGGTACGAGCAGTACTTC. Its protein product is CASSPQGYEQYF. The V call is TRBV6-2 or TRBV6-3, the J call TRBJ2-7; 7 nucleotides agree with TRBD1. This CDR3 is built from 12 residues. Germline CDR1 is MNHEY and CDR2 is SVGEGT. V was clipped by 5 bases and J by 4 bases; unmatched bases: 2.

This chain uses TRBV20-1 with TRBJ1-4; TRBD1 might be the D (6 bases). Trimming took 6 bases from V and 8 from J, leaving 16 bases between them. Looked up from germline, CDR1 is DFQATT and CDR2 is SNEGSKA (reference sequence). The length of the CDR3 is 13 residues. The CDR3 is CSAKPPQGEKLFF. The CDR3 DNA is TGCAGTGCCAAACCTCCCCAGGGGGAAAAACTGTTTTTT.

The J gene is TRBJ2-7, the V gene TRBV19, with 12 positions matching TRBD1. The V gene end was trimmed by 1 base and the J gene end by 4 bases; junction bases not matched to a gene: 2. The germline V gene encodes CDR1 LNHDA and CDR2 SQIVND (reference sequence). The CDR3 is 15 amino acids. Here the CDR3 DNA reads TGTGCCAGTAGTATAGCGGGACAGGGGGCATACGAGCAGTACTTC. This encodes CASSIAGQGAYEQYF.